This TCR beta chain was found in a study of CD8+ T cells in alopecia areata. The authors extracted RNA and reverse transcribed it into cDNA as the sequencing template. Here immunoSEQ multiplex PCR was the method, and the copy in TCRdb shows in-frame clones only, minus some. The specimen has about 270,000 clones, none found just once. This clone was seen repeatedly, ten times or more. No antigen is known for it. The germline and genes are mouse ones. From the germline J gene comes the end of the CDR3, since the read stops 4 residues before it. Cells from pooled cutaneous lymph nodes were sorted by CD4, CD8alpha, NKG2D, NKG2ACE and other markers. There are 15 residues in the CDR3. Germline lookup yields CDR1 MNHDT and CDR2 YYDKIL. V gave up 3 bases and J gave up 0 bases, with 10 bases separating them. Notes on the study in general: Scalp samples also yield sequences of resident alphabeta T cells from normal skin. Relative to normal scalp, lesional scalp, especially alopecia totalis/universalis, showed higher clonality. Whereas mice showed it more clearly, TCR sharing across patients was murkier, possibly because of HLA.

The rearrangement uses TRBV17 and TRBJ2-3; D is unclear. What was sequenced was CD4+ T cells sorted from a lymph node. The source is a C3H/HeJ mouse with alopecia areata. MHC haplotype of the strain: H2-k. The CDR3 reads CASSRQPSSAETLYF. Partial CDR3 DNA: TGTGCTAGCAGTAGGCAGCCTTCTAGTGCAGAA. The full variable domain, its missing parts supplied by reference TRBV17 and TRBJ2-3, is DTTVKQNPRYKLARVGKPVNLICSQTMNHDTMYWYQKKPNQAPKLLLFYYDKILNREADTFEKFQSSRPNNSFCSLYIGSAGLEYSAMYLCASSRQPSSAETLYFGSGTRLTVL.